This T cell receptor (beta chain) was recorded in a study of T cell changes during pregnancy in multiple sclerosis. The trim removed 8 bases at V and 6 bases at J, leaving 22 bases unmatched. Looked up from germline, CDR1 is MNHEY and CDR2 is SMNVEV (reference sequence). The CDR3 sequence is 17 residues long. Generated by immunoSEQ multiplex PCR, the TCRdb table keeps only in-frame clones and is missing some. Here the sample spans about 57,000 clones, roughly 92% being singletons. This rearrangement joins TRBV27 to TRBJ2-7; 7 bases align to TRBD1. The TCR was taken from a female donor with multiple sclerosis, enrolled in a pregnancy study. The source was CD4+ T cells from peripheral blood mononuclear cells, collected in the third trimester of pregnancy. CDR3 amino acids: CASYGTAGSSALSEQYF. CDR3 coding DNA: TGTGCCAGCTATGGGACAGCAGGCTCCTCGGCCCTCTCCGAGCAGTACTTC.